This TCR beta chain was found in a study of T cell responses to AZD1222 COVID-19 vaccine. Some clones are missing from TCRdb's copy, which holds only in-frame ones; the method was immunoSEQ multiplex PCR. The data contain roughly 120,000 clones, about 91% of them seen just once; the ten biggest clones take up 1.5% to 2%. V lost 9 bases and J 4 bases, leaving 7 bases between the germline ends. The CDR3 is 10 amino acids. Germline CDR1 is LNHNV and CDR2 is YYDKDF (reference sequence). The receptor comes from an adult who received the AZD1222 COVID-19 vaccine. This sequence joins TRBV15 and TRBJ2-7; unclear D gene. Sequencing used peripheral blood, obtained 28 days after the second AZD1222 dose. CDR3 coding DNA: TGTGCCACTAAAGTTTACGAGCAGTACTTC. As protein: CATKVYEQYF.